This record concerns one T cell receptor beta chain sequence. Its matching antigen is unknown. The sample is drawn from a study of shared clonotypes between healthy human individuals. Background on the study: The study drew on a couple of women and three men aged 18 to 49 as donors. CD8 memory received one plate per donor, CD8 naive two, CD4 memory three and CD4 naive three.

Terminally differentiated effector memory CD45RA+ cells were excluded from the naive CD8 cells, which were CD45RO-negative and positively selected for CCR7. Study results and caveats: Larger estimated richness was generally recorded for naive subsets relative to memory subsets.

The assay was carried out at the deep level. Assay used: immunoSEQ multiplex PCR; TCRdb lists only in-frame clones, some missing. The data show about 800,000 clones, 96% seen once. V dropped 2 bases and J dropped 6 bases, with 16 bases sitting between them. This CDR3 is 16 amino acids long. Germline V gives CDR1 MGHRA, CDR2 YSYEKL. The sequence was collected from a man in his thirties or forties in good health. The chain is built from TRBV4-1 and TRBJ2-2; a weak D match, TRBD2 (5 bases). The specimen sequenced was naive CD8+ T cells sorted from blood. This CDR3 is CASSQLPLGRAGELFF. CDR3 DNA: TGCGCCAGCAGCCAACTTCCGCTAGGGCGGGCCGGGGAGCTGTTTTTT.